Listed below are T cell receptor beta chains from one sample, sequenced in a study of blood T cell repertoires in COVID-19. Clones were read by immunoSEQ multiplex PCR, and TCRdb kept only the in-frame ones, dropping some. In the table there are 55,000 to 65,000 clones, around 80% of which are singletons. The sequenced sample was peripheral blood. These receptor sequences come from a man aged 60 to 69 with acute or convalescent COVID-19. Each CDR3 is given without its conserved first and last residue. The order of the fields is J gene, D gene, V gene, CDR3 protein. A D gene is named only where the DNA matches it firmly.

TRBJ2-2,TRBD2,TRBV5-1,ASSFGLAGETGELF
TRBJ1-5,.,TRBV28,ASSLGGHFSNQPQH
TRBJ2-3,TRBD1,TRBV7-9,ASSFTRGQSTDTQY
TRBJ2-5,TRBD2,TRBV5-4,ASSPNPVAGGGETQY
TRBJ2-1,TRBD2,TRBV29-1,SVELAGGSQTVNEQF
TRBJ1-1,.,TRBV4-1,ASSQSTEAF
TRBJ2-5,.,TRBV11-2,ASSLEGTVGAQY
TRBJ2-5,.,TRBV4-3,ASSQDTGQQETQY
TRBJ1-1,TRBD1,TRBV28,ASSQDRGSAEAF
TRBJ2-2,TRBD2,TRBV28,ASRTSGTAGELF
TRBJ1-4,.,TRBV15,ATSRDRGSGEKLF
TRBJ1-3,.,TRBV7-2,ASSLGQGGNTIY
TRBJ2-1,.,TRBV7-2,ASSSRGSEYNEQF
TRBJ2-7,TRBD1,TRBV19,ASSPGQGFSYEQY
TRBJ1-1,.,TRBV6-5,ASSLTTNTEAF
TRBJ1-1,.,TRBV11-2,ASSLGRGSEAF
TRBJ2-1,TRBD2,TRBV7-3,ASSWTSAAYNEQF
TRBJ1-2,.,TRBV3-1/TRBV3-2,ASNNGGIYGYT
TRBJ2-3,.,TRBV12-3/TRBV12-4,ASRGTSTDTQY
TRBJ1-2,.,TRBV2,ASSGGPRNYGYT
TRBJ2-3,TRBD2,TRBV20-1,SASSTSGNTDTQY
TRBJ2-1,TRBD2,TRBV29-1,SVEGGRSYNEQF
TRBJ1-1,.,TRBV2,ASTEGRARCF
TRBJ1-6,.,TRBV7-2,ASSLGYRANSPLH
TRBJ1-5,.,TRBV2,ASRGDSNQPQH
TRBJ2-1,TRBD1,TRBV2,ASTLGTDPGRQF
TRBJ2-3,TRBD1,TRBV20-1,SAIQGDTQY
TRBJ2-1,.,TRBV3-1/TRBV3-2,ASSLRNEQF
TRBJ1-5,TRBD1,TRBV19,ASRTQGASNQPQH
TRBJ1-6,.,TRBV28,ASSSEGNSPLH
TRBJ2-2,TRBD2,TRBV30,AWSSGLAGVTGELF
TRBJ1-1,TRBD1,TRBV27,ASSLSRRGRTEAF